This T cell receptor (beta chain) was recorded in a study of blood T cell repertoires in COVID-19. On the study more broadly: Specimens from acute and convalescent COVID-19 originated in the United States, Italy and Spain. T cells, B-cell-depleted T cells, or PBMCs supplied cDNA or gDNA.

There are a few counts of this clone. CDR1 is SEHNR and CDR2 is FQNEAQ in the germline V gene (reference sequence). Unmatched junction bases numbered 4, after V lost 1 base and J lost 4 bases. The CDR3 runs 15 residues. As processed by the authors: Nucleated cell counts were estimated from reference gene primer amplification. Data came from immunoSEQ multiplex PCR; TCRdb stores just in-frame clones and leaves some out. Clone size and the V and J calls come from that table; the DNA yielded D and trimming. Of a few hundred thousand clones listed, more than 75% are singletons. The sample taken for sequencing was peripheral blood. J is TRBJ2-1 and V is TRBV7-9; 7 bases fit TRBD2. This receptor was identified in a man in his fifties with active or convalescent COVID-19. CDR3 residues: CASSLGAGVYNEQFF. The DNA for the CDR3 is TGTGCCAGCAGCTTAGGGGCGGGGGTTTACAATGAGCAGTTCTTC.